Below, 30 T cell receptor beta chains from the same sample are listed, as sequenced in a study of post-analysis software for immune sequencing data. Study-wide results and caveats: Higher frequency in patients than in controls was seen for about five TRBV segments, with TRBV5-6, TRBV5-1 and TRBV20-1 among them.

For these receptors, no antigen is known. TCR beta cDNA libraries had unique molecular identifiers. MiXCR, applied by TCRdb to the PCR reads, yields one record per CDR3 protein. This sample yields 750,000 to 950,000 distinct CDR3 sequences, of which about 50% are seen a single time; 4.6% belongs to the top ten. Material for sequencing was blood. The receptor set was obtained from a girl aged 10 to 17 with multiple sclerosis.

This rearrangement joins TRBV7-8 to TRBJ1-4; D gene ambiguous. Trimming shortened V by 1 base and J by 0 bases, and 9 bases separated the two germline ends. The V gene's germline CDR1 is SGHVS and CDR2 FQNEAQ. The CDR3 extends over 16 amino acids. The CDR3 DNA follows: TGTGCCAGCAGCTTAGGATCCGTTGCAACTAATGAAAAACTGTTTTTT. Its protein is CASSLGSVATNEKLFF.

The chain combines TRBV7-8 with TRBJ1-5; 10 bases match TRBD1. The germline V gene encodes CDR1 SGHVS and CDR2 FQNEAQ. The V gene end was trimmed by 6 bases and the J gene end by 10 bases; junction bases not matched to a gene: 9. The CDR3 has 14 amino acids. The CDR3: CASSNGQGVDPQHF. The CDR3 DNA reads TGTGCCAGCAGTAATGGACAGGGGGTAGATCCCCAGCATTTT.

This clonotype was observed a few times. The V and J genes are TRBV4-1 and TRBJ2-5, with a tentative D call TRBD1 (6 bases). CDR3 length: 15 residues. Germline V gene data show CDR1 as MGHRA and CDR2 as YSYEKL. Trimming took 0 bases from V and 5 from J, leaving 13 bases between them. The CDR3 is CASSQEVQGDETQYF. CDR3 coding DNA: TGCGCCAGCAGCCAAGAGGTACAGGGCGATGAGACCCAGTACTTC.

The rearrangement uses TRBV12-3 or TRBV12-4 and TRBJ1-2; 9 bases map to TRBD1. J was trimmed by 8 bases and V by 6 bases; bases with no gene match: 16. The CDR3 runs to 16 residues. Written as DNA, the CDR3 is TGTGCCAGCAGATTTTCCCCTTGGACAGGGGATTTAGGCTACACCTTC. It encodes CASRFSPWTGDLGYTF.

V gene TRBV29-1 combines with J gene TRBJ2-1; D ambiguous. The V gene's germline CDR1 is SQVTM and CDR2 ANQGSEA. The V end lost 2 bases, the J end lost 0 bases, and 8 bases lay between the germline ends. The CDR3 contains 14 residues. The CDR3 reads CSVEPRNSYNEQFF. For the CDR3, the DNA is TGCAGCGTTGAACCCAGAAACTCCTACAATGAGCAGTTCTTC.

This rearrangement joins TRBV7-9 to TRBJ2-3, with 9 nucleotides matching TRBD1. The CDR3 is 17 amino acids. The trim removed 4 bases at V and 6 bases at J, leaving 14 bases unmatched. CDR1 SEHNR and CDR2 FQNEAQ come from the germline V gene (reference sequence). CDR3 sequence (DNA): TGTGCCAGCAGCTCTAGGCCCGTGGACAGGGGTTTCGATACGCAGTATTTT. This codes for CASSSRPVDRGFDTQYF.

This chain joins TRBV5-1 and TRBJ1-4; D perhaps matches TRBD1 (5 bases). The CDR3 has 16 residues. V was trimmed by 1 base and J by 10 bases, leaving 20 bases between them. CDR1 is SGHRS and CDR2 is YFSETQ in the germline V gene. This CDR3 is CASSLQGAVMDGKLFF. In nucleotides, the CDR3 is TGCGCCAGCAGCTTGCAGGGAGCGGTTATGGATGGAAAACTGTTTTTT. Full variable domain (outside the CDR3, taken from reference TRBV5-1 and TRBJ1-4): KAGVTQTPRYLIKTRGQQVTLSCSPISGHRSVSWYQQTPGQGLQFLFEYFSETQRNKGNFPGRFSGRQFSNSRSEMNVSTLELGDSALYLCASSLQGAVMDGKLFFGSGTQLSVL.

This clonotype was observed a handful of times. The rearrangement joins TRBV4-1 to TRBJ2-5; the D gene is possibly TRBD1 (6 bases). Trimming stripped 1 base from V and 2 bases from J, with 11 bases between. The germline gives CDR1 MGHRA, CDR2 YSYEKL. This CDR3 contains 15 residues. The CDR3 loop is CASSQGDRYQETQYF. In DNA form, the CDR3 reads TGCGCCAGCAGCCAAGGAGACAGGTATCAAGAGACCCAGTACTTC.

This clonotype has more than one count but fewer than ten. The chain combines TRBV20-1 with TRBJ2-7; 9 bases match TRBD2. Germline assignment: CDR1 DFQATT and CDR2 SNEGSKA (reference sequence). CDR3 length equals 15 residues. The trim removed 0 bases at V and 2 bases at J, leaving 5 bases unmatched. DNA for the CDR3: TGCAGTGCTAGAGAGTTAGCGGGGGATCCCTACGAGCAGTACTTC. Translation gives CSARELAGDPYEQYF.

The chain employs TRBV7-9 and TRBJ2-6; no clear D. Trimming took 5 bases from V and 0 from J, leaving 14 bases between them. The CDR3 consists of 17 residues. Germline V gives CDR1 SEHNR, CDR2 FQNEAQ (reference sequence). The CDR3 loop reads CASSASDFSSGANVLTF. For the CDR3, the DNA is TGTGCCAGCAGCGCCAGCGATTTTAGCTCTGGGGCCAACGTCCTGACTTTC.

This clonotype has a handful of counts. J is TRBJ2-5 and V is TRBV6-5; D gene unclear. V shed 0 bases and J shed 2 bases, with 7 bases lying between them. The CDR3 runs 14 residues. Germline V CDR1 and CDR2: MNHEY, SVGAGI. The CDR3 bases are TGTGCCAGCAGTTACTCGAACACTCAAGAGACCCAGTACTTC. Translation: CASSYSNTQETQYF.

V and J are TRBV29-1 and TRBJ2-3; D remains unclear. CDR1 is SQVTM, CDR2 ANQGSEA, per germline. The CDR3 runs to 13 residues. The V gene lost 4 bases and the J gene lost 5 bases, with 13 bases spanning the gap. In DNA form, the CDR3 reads TGCAGCGTTGGTGGCCTTTTCGGAGATACGCAGTATTTT. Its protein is CSVGGLFGDTQYF.

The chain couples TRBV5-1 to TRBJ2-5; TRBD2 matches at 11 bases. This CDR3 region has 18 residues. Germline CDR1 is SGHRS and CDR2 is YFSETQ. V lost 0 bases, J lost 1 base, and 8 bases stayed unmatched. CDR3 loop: CASSLELAGAVFQETQYF. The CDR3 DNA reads TGCGCCAGCAGCTTGGAACTAGCGGGGGCCGTGTTCCAAGAGACCCAGTACTTC.

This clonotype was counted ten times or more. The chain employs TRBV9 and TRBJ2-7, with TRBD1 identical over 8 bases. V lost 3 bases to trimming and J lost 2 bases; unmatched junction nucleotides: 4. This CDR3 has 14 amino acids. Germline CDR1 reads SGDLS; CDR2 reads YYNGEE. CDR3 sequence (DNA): TGTGCCAGCAGCGCCGGGACAGGACCCTACGAGCAGTACTTC. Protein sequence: CASSAGTGPYEQYF.

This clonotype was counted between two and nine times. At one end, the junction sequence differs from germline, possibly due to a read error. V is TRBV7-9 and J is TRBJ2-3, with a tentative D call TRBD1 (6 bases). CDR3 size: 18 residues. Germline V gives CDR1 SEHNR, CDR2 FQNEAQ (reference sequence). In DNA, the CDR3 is TGTGCCAGCAGCTTCAGGGGTAACCGATATTCTAGCACGGATACGCAGTATTTT. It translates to CASSFRGNRYSSTDTQYF.

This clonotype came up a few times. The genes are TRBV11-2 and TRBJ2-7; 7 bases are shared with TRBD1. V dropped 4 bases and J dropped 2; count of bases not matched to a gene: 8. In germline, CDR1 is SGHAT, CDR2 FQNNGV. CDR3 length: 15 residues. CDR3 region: CASSSTGEGTYEQYF. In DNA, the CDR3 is TGTGCCAGCAGCTCTACAGGGGAAGGAACCTACGAGCAGTACTTC.

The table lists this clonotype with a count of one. The CDR3 is CASSLYPGLAGGEQYF. The CDR3 DNA follows: TGTGCCAGCAGCTTATATCCCGGACTAGCGGGAGGCGAGCAGTACTTC. V is TRBV7-3 and J is TRBJ2-7; 14 nucleotides match TRBD2. Losses at the gene ends were 2 bases for V and 6 bases for J; bases not matched to a gene: 6. The CDR3 contains 16 residues. Germline V gives CDR1 SGHTA, CDR2 FQGTGA.

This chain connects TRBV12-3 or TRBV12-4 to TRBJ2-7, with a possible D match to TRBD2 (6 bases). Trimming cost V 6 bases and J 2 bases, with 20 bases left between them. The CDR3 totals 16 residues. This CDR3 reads CASSAPGVAATYEQYF. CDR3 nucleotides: TGTGCCAGCAGCGCCCCCGGGGTAGCGGCAACCTACGAGCAGTACTTC.

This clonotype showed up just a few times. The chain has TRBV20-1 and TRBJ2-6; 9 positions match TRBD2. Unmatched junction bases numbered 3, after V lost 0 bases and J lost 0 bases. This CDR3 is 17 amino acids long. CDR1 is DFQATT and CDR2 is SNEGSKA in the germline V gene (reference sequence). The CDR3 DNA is TGCAGTGCTAGAGACCTAGCGGGACGCTCTGGGGCCAACGTCCTGACTTTC. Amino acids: CSARDLAGRSGANVLTF.

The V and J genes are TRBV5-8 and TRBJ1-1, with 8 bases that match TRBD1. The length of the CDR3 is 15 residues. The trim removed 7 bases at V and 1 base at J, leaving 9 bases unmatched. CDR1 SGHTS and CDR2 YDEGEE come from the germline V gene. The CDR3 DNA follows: TGTGCCAGCCCCGAGGGACAGGCAAGGAACACTGAAGCTTTCTTT. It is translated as CASPEGQARNTEAFF.

The DNA of the CDR3 is TGTGCCAGCAGCCCCGGGGTGTACGGGGAGACCCAGTACTTC. It translates to CASSPGVYGETQYF. The chain is built from TRBV7-9 and TRBJ2-5, with D possibly TRBD2 on 5 matching bases. Looked up from germline, CDR1 is SEHNR and CDR2 is FQNEAQ (reference sequence). The CDR3 has 14 residues. The V and J ends lost 5 bases and 5 bases respectively, with 15 bases between them.

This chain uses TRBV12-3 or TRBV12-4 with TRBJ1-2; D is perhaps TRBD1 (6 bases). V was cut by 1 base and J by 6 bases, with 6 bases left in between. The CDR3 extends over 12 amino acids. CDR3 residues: CASSLGDNGYTF. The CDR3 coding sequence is TGTGCCAGCAGTTTAGGGGACAATGGCTACACCTTC.

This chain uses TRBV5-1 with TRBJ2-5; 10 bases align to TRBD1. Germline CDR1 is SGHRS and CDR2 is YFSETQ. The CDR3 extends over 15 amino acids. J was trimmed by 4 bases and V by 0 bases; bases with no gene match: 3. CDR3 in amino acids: CASSLGQGASETQYF. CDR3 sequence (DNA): TGCGCCAGCAGCTTGGGACAGGGGGCGTCAGAGACCCAGTACTTC.

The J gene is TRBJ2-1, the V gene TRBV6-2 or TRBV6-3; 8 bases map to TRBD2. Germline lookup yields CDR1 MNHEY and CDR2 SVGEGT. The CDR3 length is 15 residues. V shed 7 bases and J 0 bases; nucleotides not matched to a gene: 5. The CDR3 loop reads CASKRSGSSYNEQFF. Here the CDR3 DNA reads TGTGCCAGCAAACGGAGCGGGAGCTCCTACAATGAGCAGTTCTTC.

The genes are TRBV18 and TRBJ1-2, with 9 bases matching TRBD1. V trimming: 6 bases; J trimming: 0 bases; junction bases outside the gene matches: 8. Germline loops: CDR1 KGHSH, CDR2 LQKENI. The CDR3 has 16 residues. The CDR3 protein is CASSPDRGQTNYGYTF. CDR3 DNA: TGTGCCAGCTCGCCGGACAGGGGTCAAACTAACTATGGCTACACCTTC.

The CDR3 protein is CASSPASGRTDTQYF. The CDR3 region has the DNA TGTGCCAGCAGTCCGGCTAGCGGGAGGACAGATACGCAGTATTTT. The chain combines TRBV12-3 or TRBV12-4 with TRBJ2-3; 11 bases fit TRBD2. CDR3 length equals 15 residues. V trimming: 5 bases; J trimming: 3 bases; junction bases outside the gene matches: 4.

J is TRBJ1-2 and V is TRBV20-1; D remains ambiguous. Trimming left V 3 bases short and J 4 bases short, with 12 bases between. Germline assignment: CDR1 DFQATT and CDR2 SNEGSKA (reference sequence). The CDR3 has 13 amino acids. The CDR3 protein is CSASEGHAYGYTF. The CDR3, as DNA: TGCAGTGCTAGCGAGGGTCACGCCTATGGCTACACCTTC.

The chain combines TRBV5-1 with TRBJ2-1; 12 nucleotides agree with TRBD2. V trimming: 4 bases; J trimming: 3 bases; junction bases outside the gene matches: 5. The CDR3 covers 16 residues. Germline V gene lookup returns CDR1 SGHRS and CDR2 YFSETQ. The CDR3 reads CASSPELAGGYNEQFF. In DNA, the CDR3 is TGCGCCAGCAGCCCTGAACTAGCGGGAGGCTACAATGAGCAGTTCTTC.

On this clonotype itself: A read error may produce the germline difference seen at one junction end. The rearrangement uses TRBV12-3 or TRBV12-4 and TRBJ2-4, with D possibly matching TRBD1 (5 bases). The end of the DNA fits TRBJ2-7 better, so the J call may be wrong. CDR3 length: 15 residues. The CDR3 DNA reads TGTGCCAGCAGCTTAGATCGCTACAGGATCTACGAGCAGTACTTC. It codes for CASSLDRYRIYEQYF.

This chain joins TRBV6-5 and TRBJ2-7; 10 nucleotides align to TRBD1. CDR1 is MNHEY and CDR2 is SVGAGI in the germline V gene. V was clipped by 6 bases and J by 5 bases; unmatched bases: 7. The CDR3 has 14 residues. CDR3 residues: CASRVRDRGHEQYF. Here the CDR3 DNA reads TGTGCCAGCAGGGTACGGGACAGGGGTCACGAGCAGTACTTC.